Below, 27 T cell receptor beta chains from the same sample are listed, as sequenced in a study of blood T cells in healthy people across ages. A sample-barcoded 5' primer and a J-beta primer mix were used in a second PCR of roughly 7 to 11 cycles. One entry per CDR3 protein results from TCRdb running MiXCR on the 5' RACE reads. The sample has about 970,000 distinct CDR3 sequences, just over 50% seen once. Sequencing used blood. These receptors came from an older woman in good health.

The V call is TRBV27, the J call TRBJ2-3; D is possibly TRBD2 (5 bases). The V and J ends lost 3 bases and 5 bases respectively, with 18 bases between them. The CDR3 contains 16 residues. Germline V gene data show CDR1 as MNHEY and CDR2 as SMNVEV (reference sequence). In DNA form, the CDR3 reads TGTGCCAGCAGTTTTATCGGGGTAGGAGGAGGAGATACGCAGTATTTT. Translation gives CASSFIGVGGGDTQYF.

The sample holds a few counts of this clonotype. This chain links TRBV4-1 with TRBJ2-7; 9 bases align to TRBD2. CDR1 MGHRA and CDR2 YSYEKL come from the germline V gene. The CDR3 runs 15 residues. Trimming took 0 bases from V and 6 from J; bases not matched to a gene: 6. The CDR3 loop is CASSQDIAGELEQYF. CDR3 DNA sequence: TGCGCCAGCAGCCAAGATATAGCGGGAGAGCTCGAGCAGTACTTC.

The V and J genes are TRBV11-2 and TRBJ2-1, with D perhaps being TRBD1 or TRBD2 (6 bases each). Germline CDR1 SGHAT, CDR2 FQNNGV. Trimming took off 5 bases at V and 2 bases at J, with 22 bases between the two ends. The CDR3 extends over 18 amino acids. CDR3 in DNA: TGTGCCAGCAGCCTAGGAGGAGGGGGACCCGAGACCTACAATGAGCAGTTCTTC. As protein: CASSLGGGGPETYNEQFF. Using reference TRBV11-2 and TRBJ2-1 for the parts outside the CDR3, the full variable domain is EAGVAQSPRYKIIEKRQSVAFWCNPISGHATLYWYQQILGQGPKLLIQFQNNGVVDDSQLPKDRFSAERLKGVDSTLKIQPAKLEDSAVYLCASSLGGGGPETYNEQFFGPGTRLTVL.

The CDR3 here is CASSSRILTEAFF. In nucleotides, the CDR3 is TGCGCCAGCAGCTCTAGGATTCTTACTGAAGCTTTCTTT. V gene TRBV5-1 combines with J gene TRBJ1-1; D remains ambiguous. This CDR3 is 13 amino acids long. The germline gives CDR1 SGHRS, CDR2 YFSETQ. V was pared by 3 bases and J by 5 bases, with 11 bases between.

Worth noting for this clonotype: A read error may be the cause here, since a much bigger clone is one base away. The rearrangement joins TRBV6-6 to TRBJ1-2; 7 nucleotides line up with TRBD1. The CDR3 loop spans 12 amino acids. After removal of 7 bases from V and 4 bases from J, the junction contained 3 bases not matched to a gene. The germline V gene encodes CDR1 MNHNY and CDR2 SVGAGI (reference sequence). Written as DNA, the CDR3 is TGTGCCAGCACCCGGGACAGCTATGGCTACACCTTC. It codes for CASTRDSYGYTF.

The gene calls are TRBV29-1 and TRBJ2-1; 7 nucleotides align to TRBD1. Germline loops: CDR1 SQVTM, CDR2 ANQGSEA. CDR3 size: 15 residues. Losses at the gene ends were 4 bases for V and 2 bases for J; bases not matched to a gene: 8. CDR3 in amino acids: CSVGGRQGPYNEQFF. For the CDR3, the DNA is TGCAGCGTTGGAGGACGACAGGGACCCTACAATGAGCAGTTCTTC.

This clonotype was detected a few times. This chain connects TRBV24-1 to TRBJ2-5, with D perhaps being TRBD1 or TRBD2 (6 bases each). Germline CDR1 is KGHDR and CDR2 is SFDVKD. The CDR3 length is 14 residues. V lost 3 bases and J 2 bases, leaving 9 bases between the germline ends. CDR3 in amino acids: CATSDRGVQETQYF. In nucleotides, the CDR3 is TGTGCCACCAGTGATAGGGGGGTACAAGAGACCCAGTACTTC.

This clonotype has a handful of counts. The chain is built from TRBV10-3 and TRBJ2-1; perhaps TRBD1 as D (5 bases). The CDR3 runs to 16 residues. V dropped 8 bases and J dropped 4 bases, with 21 bases sitting between them. CDR1 is ENHRY and CDR2 is SYGVKD in the germline V gene. CDR3: CAIGALSSTPYNEQFF. In DNA, the CDR3 is TGTGCCATCGGGGCACTTAGTAGCACCCCTTACAATGAGCAGTTCTTC.

About this clonotype itself: Its ends do not fully match the called genes, so a read error is possible. This chain connects TRBV29-1 to TRBJ2-3, with D perhaps being TRBD1 or TRBD2 (5 bases each). Germline lookup yields CDR1 SQVTM and CDR2 ANQGSEA. The CDR3 runs to 13 residues. In DNA, the CDR3 is TGCAGCGTTGCTCGGGGCCGCACAGATGCGCAGTATTTT. Its translation: CSVARGRTDAQYF.

This CDR3 is CATSRDSLGDTQYF. As DNA, the CDR3 is TGTGCCACCAGCAGAGATTCTTTGGGAGATACGCAGTATTTT. V and J are TRBV15 and TRBJ2-3; D not certain. The CDR3 loop spans 14 amino acids. CDR1 LNHNV and CDR2 YYDKDF come from the germline V gene (reference sequence). V was clipped by 0 bases and J by 5 bases, with 9 bases between them.

This clonotype was observed many times. V usage is TRBV7-8 and J usage is TRBJ2-6, with D maybe TRBD1 (7 bases). V lost 2 bases, J lost 9 bases, and 11 bases lay in between. CDR1 and CDR2 from the germline V gene are SGHVS and FQNEAQ. This CDR3 has 14 amino acids. CDR3 in amino acids: CASSLNRGGNVLTF. As DNA, the CDR3 is TGTGCCAGCAGCTTAAACAGGGGAGGCAACGTCCTGACTTTC.

The V gene is TRBV4-1, the J gene TRBJ2-7; D is perhaps TRBD1 (5 bases). The closer fit of TRBJ2-5 to the DNA end suggests the J call may be wrong. Germline V gives CDR1 MGHRA, CDR2 YSYEKL. The CDR3 is 15 amino acids. The CDR3 is CASSHLKGWGETQYF. CDR3 coding DNA: TGCGCCAGCAGCCACCTCAAGGGGTGGGGAGAGACCCAGTACTTC.

The chain employs TRBV27 and TRBJ2-1; D ambiguous. CDR1 is MNHEY and CDR2 is SMNVEV in the germline V gene (reference sequence). The CDR3 has 12 residues. V lost 6 bases and J lost 9, with 12 bases in between. The CDR3 spells CASSPRPGEQFF. The CDR3 DNA reads TGTGCCAGCAGCCCGCGACCCGGTGAGCAGTTCTTC.

This clonotype was detected ten times or more. This chain connects TRBV11-2 to TRBJ2-5; 8 bases are a match to TRBD2. The CDR3 is 15 residues long. CDR1 and CDR2 from the germline V gene are SGHAT and FQNNGV. Germline trimming cut 0 bases from V and 4 bases from J; bases unmatched to any gene: 4. CDR3 loop: CASSLDGTSRETQYF. The CDR3 DNA reads TGTGCCAGCAGCTTAGACGGGACTAGTCGAGAGACCCAGTACTTC.

The chain employs TRBV3-1 and TRBJ1-1, with unresolved D. The CDR3 contains 11 residues. V lost 3 bases to trimming and J lost 8 bases, with 7 bases between them. Looked up from germline, CDR1 is LGHDT and CDR2 is YNNKEL (reference sequence). CDR3 DNA sequence: TGTGCCAGCAGCCATCGGACGGAAGCTTTCTTT. Amino acids: CASSHRTEAFF.

The rearrangement joins TRBV5-6 to TRBJ2-5; 8 nucleotides line up with TRBD2. The CDR3 is 17 residues long. Trimming at V came to 5 bases and at J to 2 bases, leaving 14 bases not matched to a gene. CDR1 is SGHDT and CDR2 is YYEEEE in the germline V gene. CDR3 coding DNA: TGTGCCAGCAGTTCGGTGGGTACTAGCGGAAAACAAGAGACCCAGTACTTC. As protein: CASSSVGTSGKQETQYF.

This clonotype was seen only once. The CDR3 coding sequence is TGTGCCAGCAGTCCAGGGGGATGGGGGACTAGCGGGAGGTCGTACGAGCAGTACTTC. It yields the protein CASSPGGWGTSGRSYEQYF. The chain uses TRBV28 and TRBJ2-7; 15 bases match TRBD2. V gave up 5 bases and J gave up 4 bases; unmatched junction bases: 15. CDR1 is MDHEN, CDR2 SYDVKM, per germline. The length of the CDR3 is 19 residues.

The chain couples TRBV2 to TRBJ2-2; TRBD1 is a possible D gene (5 bases). CDR1 and CDR2 from the germline V gene are SNHLY and FYNNEI. V lost 5 bases and J lost 6, with 13 bases in between. CDR3 length: 14 residues. The CDR3 DNA is TGTGCCAGCAGTTACAGGAGTGCCGCCGGGGAGCTGTTTTTT. Translation: CASSYRSAAGELFF. The variable domain in full, with the rest retrieved from reference TRBV2 and TRBJ2-2, is EPEVTQTPSHQVTQMGQEVILRCVPISNHLYFYWYRQILGQKVEFLVSFYNNEISEKSEIFDDQFSVERPDGSNFTLKIRSTKLEDSAMYFCASSYRSAAGELFFGEGSRLTVL.

This clonotype turned up a few times. This chain joins TRBV7-3 and TRBJ2-7, with D tentatively TRBD2 (6 bases). Trimming stripped 4 bases from V and 2 bases from J, with 12 bases between. Germline loops: CDR1 SGHTA, CDR2 FQGTGA. The CDR3 contains 14 residues. The CDR3 DNA is TGTGCCAGCAGCTCGGGGGACTCAACCTACGAGCAGTACTTC. Translation: CASSSGDSTYEQYF. Using reference TRBV7-3 and TRBJ2-7 for the parts outside the CDR3, the full variable domain is GAGVSQTPSNKVTEKGKYVELRCDPISGHTALYWYRQSLGQGPEFLIYFQGTGAADDSGLPNDRFFAVRPEGSVSTLKIQRTERGDSAVYLCASSSGDSTYEQYFGPGTRLTVT.

The V call is TRBV6-5, the J call TRBJ2-3; TRBD2 agrees at 12 bases. This CDR3 is built from 15 residues. From germline, CDR1 is MNHEY and CDR2 SVGAGI. Trimming took 2 bases from V and 14 from J; bases not matched to a gene: 11. The DNA for the CDR3 is TGTGCCAGCAGTTACACCGGACTAGCGGGACAGCCACGGTATTTT. It specifies CASSYTGLAGQPRYF.

The genes are TRBV29-1 and TRBJ2-1; a possible D gene is TRBD2 (5 bases). The germline V and J ends were trimmed by 4 bases and 4 bases, with 11 bases remaining between them. The CDR3 contains 13 residues. Germline CDR1 reads SQVTM; CDR2 reads ANQGSEA. The CDR3 is CSVVPSYYNEQFF. DNA for the CDR3: TGCAGCGTTGTACCTAGCTATTACAATGAGCAGTTCTTC.

This clonotype was seen a few times. This chain links TRBV12-3 or TRBV12-4 with TRBJ2-7, with 8 bases lining up with TRBD2. The CDR3 spans 15 residues. The V gene end was trimmed by 6 bases and the J gene end by 6 bases; junction bases not matched to a gene: 13. CDR3 DNA sequence: TGTGCCAGCAGCCCCGGGGGGGGGGCCTCGGTCGAGCAGTACTTC. This sequence encodes CASSPGGGASVEQYF.

The V call is TRBV4-2, the J call TRBJ2-4; 13 nucleotides line up with TRBD2. The last part of the DNA fits TRBJ2-7 better; the J call may be wrong. The CDR3 covers 16 residues. CDR1 and CDR2 from the germline V gene are LGHNA and YNFKEQ. CDR3 bases: TGTGCCAGCAGCTACGGACTAGCGGGAGTACCCTACGAGCAGTACTTC. As protein: CASSYGLAGVPYEQYF.

This clonotype was observed a handful of times. The chain recombines TRBV11-1 with TRBJ2-7, with D perhaps TRBD1 (6 bases). The CDR3 totals 15 residues. Germline V lookup: CDR1 SGHAT, CDR2 FQDESV (reference sequence). V lost 5 bases to trimming and J lost 4 bases, with 18 bases between them. As DNA, the CDR3 is TGTGCCAGCAGCCTCGATAGGCAGGGGTCGTACGAGCAGTACTTC. This translates into CASSLDRQGSYEQYF.

The chain employs TRBV5-1 and TRBJ2-7; TRBD1 might be the D (6 bases). The germline V gene encodes CDR1 SGHRS and CDR2 YFSETQ. Trimming shortened V by 7 bases and J by 4 bases, and 18 bases separated the two germline ends. This CDR3 has 14 amino acids. The CDR3 DNA is TGCGCCAGCGGCCCGACAGGTTTAAAGTACGAGCAGTACTTC. Its protein is CASGPTGLKYEQYF.

In its sample, this clonotype was seen once. The J gene is TRBJ2-7, the V gene TRBV5-5, with D tentatively TRBD1 or TRBD2 (5 bases each). The V end was cut by 4 bases, the J end by 5 bases, with 19 bases between. The V gene's germline CDR1 is SGHKS and CDR2 YYEKEE (reference sequence). The CDR3 consists of 15 residues. The CDR3 loop reads CASSQLRDQRHEQYF. The CDR3 DNA reads as TGTGCCAGCAGCCAGCTCCGGGACCAACGCCACGAGCAGTACTTC.

The chain links TRBV3-1 to TRBJ2-7; D possibly corresponds to TRBD2 (6 bases). V gave up 3 bases and J gave up 5 bases, with 14 bases separating them. CDR3 length equals 14 residues. The germline gives CDR1 LGHDT, CDR2 YNNKEL (reference sequence). The CDR3 is CASSQRESIDEQYF. The CDR3 nucleotides are TGTGCCAGCAGCCAGCGGGAATCAATCGACGAGCAGTACTTC.